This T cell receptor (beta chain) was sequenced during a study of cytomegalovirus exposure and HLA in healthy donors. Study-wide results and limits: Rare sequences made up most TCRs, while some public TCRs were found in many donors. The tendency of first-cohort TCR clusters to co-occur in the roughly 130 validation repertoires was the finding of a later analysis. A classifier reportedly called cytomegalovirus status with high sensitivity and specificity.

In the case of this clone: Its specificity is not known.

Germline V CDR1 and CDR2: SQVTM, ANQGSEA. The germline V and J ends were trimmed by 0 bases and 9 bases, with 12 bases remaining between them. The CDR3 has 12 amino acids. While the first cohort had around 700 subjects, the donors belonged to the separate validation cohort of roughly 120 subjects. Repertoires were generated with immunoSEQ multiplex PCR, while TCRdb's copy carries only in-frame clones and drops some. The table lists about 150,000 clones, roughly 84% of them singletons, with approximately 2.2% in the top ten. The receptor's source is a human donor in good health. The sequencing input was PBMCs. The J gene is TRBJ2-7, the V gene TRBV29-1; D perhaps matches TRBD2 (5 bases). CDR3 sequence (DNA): TGCAGCGTTGAAGAATGGCCCGCGGGGCAGTACTTC. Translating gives CSVEEWPAGQYF.